This T cell receptor (beta chain) was sequenced in a study of T cells after yellow fever vaccination (dated by TCRdb to between 2018 and 2021). About the investigation overall: The SMART-Seq v4 Ultra Low Input RNA kit was used to prepare libraries from fractions with low cell numbers. Bulk TCR alpha and beta repertoires were sequenced longitudinally to track T-cell clones before and after primary and booster YFV17D yellow fever vaccination. Blood samples were taken at several timepoints before and after primary and secondary immunization, and bulk PBMC replicates and cell subsets were isolated. Two healthy male donors made up the cohort, one aged 18 to 30 years and the other aged 30 to 40 years. Results and caveats for the whole study, not just this receptor: Computational filtering was needed because FACS-sorted repertoires could contain abundant contaminating clonotypes from the bulk population. After the booster, most of the clones that had expanded following primary vaccination were detected again (almost 98% of CD4 and around 88% of CD8), which suggests that memory was broadly maintained. The secondary T-cell response was weaker than the primary response but faster, peaking on day 5 instead of day 15. The study included only a couple of donors, which limits how far the findings can be generalized. A small share of clonotypes occurred in both CD4 and CD8 compartments, likely arising from convergent recombination.

The treatment or condition tag for this specimen amounts to: live attenuated yellow fever vaccine strain. PBMCs were isolated from peripheral blood using a standard Ficoll-Paque protocol. Dynabeads CD4 and CD8 positive selection kits were used to isolate CD4 and CD8 T-cell fractions. RNA was extracted with TriZol from bulk PBMCs, CD4 and CD8 fractions, and dextramer-positive and dextramer-negative fractions. V gives up 3 bases and J gives up 3 bases, and the segment between their germline ends measures 3 bases. Looking up the germline V gene yields CDR1 SGHTA and CDR2 FQGNSA. Including cysteine and phenylalanine, the CDR3 has 11 amino acids. Solely the CDR3 DNA is kept, with 33 bases framed from the first base. This clonotype was observed many times. The antigen it recognizes is unknown. Per-base quality was not reported, and no clone a single base away is much larger than it. TCR cDNA was made using 5'RACE template switching, a step that added a universal primer site and unique molecular identifiers. Priming for cDNA synthesis came from both the TCR alpha and TCR beta constant segments. Two PCR steps were used to amplify libraries, with sample barcodes and sequencing adapters being added in the second step. Sequencing of libraries was performed on Illumina HiSeq 2500 (2x100 bp) or NovaSeq (2x150 bp). On the study's bioinformatics: MIGEC was used to demultiplex reads and collapse the reads into UMI consensus sequences, and MiXCR was used for V(D)J alignment. Using edgeR on replicate PBMC samples, clonotypes were called vaccine-responding if FDR was below 0.01 and the log2 fold change was above 5 up to day 15. CD4 or CD8 identity was assigned to each bulk clonotype according to whether the clonotype was present at higher abundance in the sequenced CD4 repertoire or the sequenced CD8 repertoire. TCRdb handled the public reads itself, with Q25 trimming in fastp and clone calling in MiXCR, and kept productive beta chains. Rows merge per CDR3 protein into single entries with the most common DNA and genes. The V and J calls here are based on TCRdb, not the publication. This sample is represented by 150,000 or so distinct CDR3 sequences; around 7% of them were singletons. The biggest ten clones account for about 2.5% of the sample.

Source: CD4+ T cells sorted from PBMCs, taken around 5 days after the first yellow fever vaccination. The receptor comes from a man aged 18 to 30 who received the YFV17D yellow fever vaccine. The chain links TRBV7-2 with TRBJ2-7; the D gene remains uncertain. The DNA sequence is as follows: TGTGCCAGCAGCTTGATCTACGAGCAGTACTTC. It encodes CASSLIYEQYF.